This entry concerns a single T cell receptor beta chain. What it binds is unknown. T lymphocytes (CD4+ and CD8+) were sorted from PBMCs. This sample was taken from a study of CD8+ T cells in alopecia areata. CDR3 size: 15 residues. Germline CDR1 SGHAT, CDR2 FQDESV (reference sequence). V was cut by 5 bases and J by 2 bases, with 13 bases left in between. After isolation, RNA underwent reverse transcription to generate cDNA as the sequencing template. Clones were sequenced by immunoSEQ multiplex PCR, and TCRdb holds only the in-frame ones, with some missing. The sample records about 150,000 clones, roughly 58% being singletons. General study points: The study also sequences resident alphabeta T cells of normal skin in scalp samples. Alopecia totalis/universalis scalp especially showed more expanded CD8+ clones than normal scalp. Between patients, shared TCR sequences were less clear than in mice. This was possibly due in part to HLA diversity in the patient population.

Sequencing was carried out using CD8+ T cells sorted from blood. The V call is TRBV11-1, the J call TRBJ2-1, with D maybe TRBD2 (6 bases). This clonotype was sampled from a human donor in good health. CDR3 sequence: CASSPDGGTYNEQFF. CDR3 bases: TGTGCCAGCAGCCCCGACGGGGGAACCTACAATGAGCAGTTCTTC.